Included here is one T cell receptor beta chain sequence, with context. This CDR3 has 15 residues. The germline V and J ends were trimmed by 2 bases and 5 bases, with 14 bases remaining between them. Germline V CDR1 and CDR2: MNHEY, SMNVEV (reference sequence). Authors' methods: Reference gene primers were amplified, and this amplification served to estimate nucleated cell counts. Here immunoSEQ multiplex PCR was the method, and the copy in TCRdb shows in-frame clones only, minus some. Clone size and the V and J calls come from that table; the DNA yielded D and trimming. The sample yields roughly 290,000 clones, 90% seen once. The data are from a study of blood T cell repertoires in COVID-19. About the study: The United States, Italy and Spain were the sources of the acute and convalescent COVID-19 samples. Sample material is recorded as cDNA or gDNA derived from T cells, B-cell-depleted T cells, or PBMCs.

The chain is built from TRBV27 and TRBJ2-3; D is undetermined. Material: peripheral blood. The sequence derives from a woman aged 30 to 39 with COVID-19, enrolled during active disease. The CDR3 DNA follows: TGTGCCAGCAGTTTAGGCACATACCAGGTAGATACGCAGTATTTT. This translates into CASSLGTYQVDTQYF.